Below, one T cell receptor (beta chain) is given with its context. The antigen is not known. The same CDR3 is also encoded by other DNA sequences in this sample. Expressed TCRB transcripts were sequenced after all isolated RNA was converted to cDNA. The protocol was immunoSEQ multiplex PCR, while the TCRdb copy is restricted to in-frame clones and leaves out a portion. Here the sample spans roughly 700,000 clones, around an eighth being singletons. The source of the sample is a study of beta chain features in type 1 diabetes. General study results and limits: Moderate but significant shortening of TCRB CDR3s was recorded in all four CD4+ subsets from Type 1 diabetes patients.

CD4+ naive, central memory, regulatory and stem cell-like memory subsets were isolated by sorting on CD45RO/CCR7/CD25/CD127/CD95/CD27. All of the sorted populations showed purity greater than 95%. The V and J ends lost 5 bases and 2 bases respectively, with 9 bases between them. The CDR3 loop spans 13 amino acids. CDR1 SNHLY and CDR2 FYNNEI come from the germline V gene. The source of this sequence is a man aged 18 to 29 with type 1 diabetes. This chain joins TRBV2 and TRBJ1-2; D might be TRBD1 (6 bases). Input material: naive CD4+ T cells from blood. CDR3 loop: CASSPDSNYGYTF. CDR3 nucleotides: TGTGCCAGCAGTCCGGACAGCAACTATGGCTACACCTTC.